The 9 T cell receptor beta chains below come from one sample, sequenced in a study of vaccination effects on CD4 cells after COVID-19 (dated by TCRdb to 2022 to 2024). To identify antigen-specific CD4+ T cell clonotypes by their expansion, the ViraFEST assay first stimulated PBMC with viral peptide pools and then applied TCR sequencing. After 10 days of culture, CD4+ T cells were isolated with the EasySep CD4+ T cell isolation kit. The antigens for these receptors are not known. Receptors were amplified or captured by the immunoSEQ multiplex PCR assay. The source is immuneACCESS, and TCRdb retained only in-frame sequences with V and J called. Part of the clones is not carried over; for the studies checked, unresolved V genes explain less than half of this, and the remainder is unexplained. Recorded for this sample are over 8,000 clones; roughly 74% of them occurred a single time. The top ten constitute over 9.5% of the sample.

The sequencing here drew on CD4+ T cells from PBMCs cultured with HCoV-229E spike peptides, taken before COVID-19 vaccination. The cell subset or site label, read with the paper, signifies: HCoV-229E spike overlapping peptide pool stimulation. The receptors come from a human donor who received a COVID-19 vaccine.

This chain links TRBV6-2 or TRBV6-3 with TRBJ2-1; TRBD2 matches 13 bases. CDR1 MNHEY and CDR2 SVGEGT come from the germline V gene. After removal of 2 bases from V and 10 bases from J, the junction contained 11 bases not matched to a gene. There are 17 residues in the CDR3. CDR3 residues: CASSYPLLAGGPGEQFF. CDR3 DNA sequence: TGTGCCAGCAGTTACCCTTTACTAGCGGGGGGGCCAGGGGAGCAGTTCTTC.

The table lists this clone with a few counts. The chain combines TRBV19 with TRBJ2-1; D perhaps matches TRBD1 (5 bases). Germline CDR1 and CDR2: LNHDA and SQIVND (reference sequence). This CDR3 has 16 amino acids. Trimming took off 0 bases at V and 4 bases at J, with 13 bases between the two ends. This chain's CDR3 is CASSIEQGSPYNEQFF. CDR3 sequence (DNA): TGTGCCAGTAGTATAGAGCAGGGATCACCTTACAATGAGCAGTTCTTC.

CDR3 DNA: TGCGCCAGCAGCTTGGGGCCTAGCGCCTACAATGAGCAGTTCTTC. This sequence encodes CASSLGPSAYNEQFF. The chain combines TRBV5-1 with TRBJ2-1; D is perhaps TRBD2 (6 bases). CDR3 length: 15 amino acids. The ends were cut back, 0 bases at V and 2 bases at J, with 9 bases in the middle. Germline CDR1 and CDR2: SGHRS and YFSETQ.

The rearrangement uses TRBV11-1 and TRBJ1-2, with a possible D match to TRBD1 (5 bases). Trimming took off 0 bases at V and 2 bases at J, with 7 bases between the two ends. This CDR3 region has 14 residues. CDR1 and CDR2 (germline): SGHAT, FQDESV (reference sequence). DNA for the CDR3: TGTGCCAGCAGCTTAGCGGGACTGAACTATGGCTACACCTTC. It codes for CASSLAGLNYGYTF.

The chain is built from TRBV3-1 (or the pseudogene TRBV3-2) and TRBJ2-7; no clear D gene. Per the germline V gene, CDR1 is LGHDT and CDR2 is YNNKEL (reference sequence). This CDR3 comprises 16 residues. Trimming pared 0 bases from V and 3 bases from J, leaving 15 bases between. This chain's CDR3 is CASSQDPALSFYEQYF. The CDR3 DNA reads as TGTGCCAGCAGCCAAGATCCGGCCCTTTCCTTCTACGAGCAGTACTTC.

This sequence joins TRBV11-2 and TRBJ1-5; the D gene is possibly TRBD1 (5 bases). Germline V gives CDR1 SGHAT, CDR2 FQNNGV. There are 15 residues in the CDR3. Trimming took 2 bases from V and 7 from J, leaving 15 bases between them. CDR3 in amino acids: CASSLNSGPGQPQHF. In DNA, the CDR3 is TGTGCCAGCAGCTTAAACTCAGGGCCGGGCCAGCCCCAGCATTTT.

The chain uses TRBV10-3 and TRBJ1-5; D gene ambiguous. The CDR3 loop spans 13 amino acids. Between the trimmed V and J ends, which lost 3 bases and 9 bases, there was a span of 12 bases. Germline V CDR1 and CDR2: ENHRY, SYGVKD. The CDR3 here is CAISDSEGRPQHF. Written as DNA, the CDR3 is TGTGCCATCAGTGACAGTGAGGGTCGGCCCCAGCATTTT.

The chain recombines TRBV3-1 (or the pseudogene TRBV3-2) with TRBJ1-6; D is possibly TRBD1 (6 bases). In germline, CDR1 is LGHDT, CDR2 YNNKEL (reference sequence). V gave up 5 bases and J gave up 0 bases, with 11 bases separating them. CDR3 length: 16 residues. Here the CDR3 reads CASSETGSSYNSPLHF. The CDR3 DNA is TGTGCCAGCAGCGAAACAGGGAGCTCCTATAATTCACCCCTCCACTTT.

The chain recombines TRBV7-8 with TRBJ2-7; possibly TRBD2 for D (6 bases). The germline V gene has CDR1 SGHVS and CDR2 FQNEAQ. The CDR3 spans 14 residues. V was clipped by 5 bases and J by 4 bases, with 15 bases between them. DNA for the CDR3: TGTGCCAGCAGCGCAGGTGGGGGGAGGTACGAGCAGTACTTC. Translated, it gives CASSAGGGRYEQYF.